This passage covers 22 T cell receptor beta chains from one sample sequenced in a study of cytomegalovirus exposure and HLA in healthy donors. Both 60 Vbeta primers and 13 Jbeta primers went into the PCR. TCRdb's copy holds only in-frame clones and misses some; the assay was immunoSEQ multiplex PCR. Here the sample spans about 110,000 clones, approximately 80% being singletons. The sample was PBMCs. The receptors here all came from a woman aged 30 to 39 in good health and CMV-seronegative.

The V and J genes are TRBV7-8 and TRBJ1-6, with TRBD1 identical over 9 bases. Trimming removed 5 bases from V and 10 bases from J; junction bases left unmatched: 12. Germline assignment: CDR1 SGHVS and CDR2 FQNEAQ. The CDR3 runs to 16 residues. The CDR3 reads CASSPRDRVSRSPLHF. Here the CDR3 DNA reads TGTGCCAGCAGCCCCAGGGACAGGGTTTCAAGGTCACCCCTCCACTTT.

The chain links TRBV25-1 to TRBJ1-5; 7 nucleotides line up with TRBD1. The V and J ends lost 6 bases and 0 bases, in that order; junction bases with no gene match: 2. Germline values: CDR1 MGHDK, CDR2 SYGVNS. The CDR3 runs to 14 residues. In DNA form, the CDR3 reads TGTGCCAGCAGCGGGACAGTTAGCAATCAGCCCCAGCATTTT. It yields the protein CASSGTVSNQPQHF.

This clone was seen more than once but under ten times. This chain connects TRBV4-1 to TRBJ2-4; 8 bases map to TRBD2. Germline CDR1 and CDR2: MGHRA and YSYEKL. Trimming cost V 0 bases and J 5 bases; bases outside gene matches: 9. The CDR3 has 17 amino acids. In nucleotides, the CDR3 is TGCGCCAGCAGCCAAGACGGAGGGGGACTAGTGGAAAACATTCAGTACTTC. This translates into CASSQDGGGLVENIQYF.

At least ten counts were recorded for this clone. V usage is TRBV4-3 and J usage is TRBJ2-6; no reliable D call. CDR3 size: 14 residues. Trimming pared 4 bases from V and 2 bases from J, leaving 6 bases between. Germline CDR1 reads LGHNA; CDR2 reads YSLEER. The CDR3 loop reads CASSLHTGANVLTF. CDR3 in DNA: TGCGCCAGCAGCCTCCACACTGGGGCCAACGTCCTGACTTTC.

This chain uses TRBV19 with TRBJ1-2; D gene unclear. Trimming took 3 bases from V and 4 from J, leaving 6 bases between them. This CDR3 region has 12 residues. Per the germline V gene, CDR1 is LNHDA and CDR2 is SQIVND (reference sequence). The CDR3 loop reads CASSIAGYGYTF. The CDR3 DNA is TGTGCCAGTAGTATCGCCGGCTATGGCTACACCTTC.

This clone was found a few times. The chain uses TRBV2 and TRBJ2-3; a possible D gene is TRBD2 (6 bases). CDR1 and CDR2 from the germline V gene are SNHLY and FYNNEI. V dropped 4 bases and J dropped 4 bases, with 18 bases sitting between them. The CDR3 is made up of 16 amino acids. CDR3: CASSAPGTLTADTQYF. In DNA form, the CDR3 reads TGTGCCAGCAGTGCCCCTGGGACTCTTACAGCAGATACGCAGTATTTT.

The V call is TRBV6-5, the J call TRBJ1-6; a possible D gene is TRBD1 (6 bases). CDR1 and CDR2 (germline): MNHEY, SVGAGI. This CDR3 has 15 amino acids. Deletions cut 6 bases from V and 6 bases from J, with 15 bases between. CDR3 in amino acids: CASSTQGPLNSPLHF. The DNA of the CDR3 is TGTGCCAGCAGCACCCAGGGGCCTCTTAATTCACCCCTCCACTTT.

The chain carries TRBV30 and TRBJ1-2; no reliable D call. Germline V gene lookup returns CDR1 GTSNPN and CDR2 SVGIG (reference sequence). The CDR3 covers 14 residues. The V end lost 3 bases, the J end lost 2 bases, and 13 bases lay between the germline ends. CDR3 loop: CAWSHQTANYGYTF. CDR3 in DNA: TGTGCCTGGAGCCATCAAACAGCAAACTATGGCTACACCTTC.

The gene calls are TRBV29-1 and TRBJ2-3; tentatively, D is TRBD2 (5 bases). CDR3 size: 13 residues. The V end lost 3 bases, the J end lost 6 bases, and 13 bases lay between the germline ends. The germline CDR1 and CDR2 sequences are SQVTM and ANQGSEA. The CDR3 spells CSVEVGVADTQYF. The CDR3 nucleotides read TGCAGCGTTGAGGTGGGAGTGGCGGATACGCAGTATTTT.

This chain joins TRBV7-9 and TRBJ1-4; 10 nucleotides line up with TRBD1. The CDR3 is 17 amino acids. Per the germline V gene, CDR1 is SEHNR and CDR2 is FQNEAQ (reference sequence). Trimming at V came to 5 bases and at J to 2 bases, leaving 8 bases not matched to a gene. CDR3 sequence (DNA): TGTGCCAGCAGCCTAGGACGGACAGGGGGTACTAATGAAAAACTGTTTTTT. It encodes CASSLGRTGGTNEKLFF.

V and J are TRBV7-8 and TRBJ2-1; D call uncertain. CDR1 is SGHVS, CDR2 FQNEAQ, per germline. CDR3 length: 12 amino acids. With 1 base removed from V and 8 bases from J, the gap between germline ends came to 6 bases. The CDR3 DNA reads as TGTGCCAGCAGCTTAGGTTCCTATGAGCAGTTCTTC. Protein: CASSLGSYEQFF.

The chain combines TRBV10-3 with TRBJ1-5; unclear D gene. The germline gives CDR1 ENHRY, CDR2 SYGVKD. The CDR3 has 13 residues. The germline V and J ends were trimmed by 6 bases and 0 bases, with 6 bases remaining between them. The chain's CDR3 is CAIRELSNQPQHF. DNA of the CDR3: TGTGCCATCAGGGAGCTTAGCAATCAGCCCCAGCATTTT.

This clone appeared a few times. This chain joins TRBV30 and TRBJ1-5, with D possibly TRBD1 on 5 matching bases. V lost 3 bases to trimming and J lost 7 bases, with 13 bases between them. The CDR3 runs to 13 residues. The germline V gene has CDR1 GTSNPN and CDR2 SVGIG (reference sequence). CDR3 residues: CAWRGQGSQPQHF. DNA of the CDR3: TGTGCCTGGAGAGGGCAGGGTAGCCAGCCCCAGCATTTT.

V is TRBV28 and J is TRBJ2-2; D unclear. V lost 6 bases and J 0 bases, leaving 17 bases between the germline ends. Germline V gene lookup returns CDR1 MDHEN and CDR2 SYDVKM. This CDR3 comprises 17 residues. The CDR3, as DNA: TGTGCCAGCAGGAGATCCCTAGACTTTACGAACACCGGGGAGCTGTTTTTT. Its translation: CASRRSLDFTNTGELFF.

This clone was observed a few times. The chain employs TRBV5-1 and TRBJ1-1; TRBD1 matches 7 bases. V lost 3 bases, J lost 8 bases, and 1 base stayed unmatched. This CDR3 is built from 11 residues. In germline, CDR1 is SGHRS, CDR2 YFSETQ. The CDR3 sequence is CASSWGQEAFF. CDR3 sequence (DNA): TGCGCCAGCAGCTGGGGACAGGAAGCTTTCTTT.

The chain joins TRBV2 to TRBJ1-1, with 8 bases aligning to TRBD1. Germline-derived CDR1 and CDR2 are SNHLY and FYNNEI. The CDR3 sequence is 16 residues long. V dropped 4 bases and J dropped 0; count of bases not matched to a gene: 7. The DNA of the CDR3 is TGTGCCAGCAGTGGGTGGACAGGGATGATGAACACTGAAGCTTTCTTT. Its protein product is CASSGWTGMMNTEAFF.

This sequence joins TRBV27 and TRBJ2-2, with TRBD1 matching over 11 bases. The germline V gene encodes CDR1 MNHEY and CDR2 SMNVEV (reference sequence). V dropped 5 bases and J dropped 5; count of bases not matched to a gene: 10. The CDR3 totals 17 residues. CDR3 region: CASSLTSGQGGTGELFF. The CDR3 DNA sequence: TGTGCCAGCAGTCTCACGTCGGGACAGGGGGGTACCGGGGAGCTGTTTTTT.

The CDR3 loop is CASSEAPGENYGYTF. CDR3 DNA sequence: TGTGCCAGCAGTGAAGCTCCAGGCGAGAACTATGGCTACACCTTC. The chain carries TRBV6-1 and TRBJ1-2, with D uncertain. This CDR3 comprises 15 residues. Trimming cost V 0 bases and J 2 bases, with 10 bases left between them. CDR1 is MNHNS, CDR2 SASEGT, per germline.

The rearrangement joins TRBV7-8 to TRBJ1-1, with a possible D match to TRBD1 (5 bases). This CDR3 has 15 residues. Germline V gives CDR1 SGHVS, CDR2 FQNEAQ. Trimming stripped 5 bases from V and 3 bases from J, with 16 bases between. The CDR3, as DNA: TGTGCCAGCAGCCTCATAACGGGAGGGGACACTGAAGCTTTCTTT. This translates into CASSLITGGDTEAFF.

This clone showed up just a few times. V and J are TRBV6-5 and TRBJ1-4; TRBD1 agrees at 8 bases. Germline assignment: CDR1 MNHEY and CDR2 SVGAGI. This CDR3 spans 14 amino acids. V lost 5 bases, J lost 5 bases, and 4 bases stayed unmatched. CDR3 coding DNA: TGTGCCAGCAGTCCAGGGGGCGCGAATGAAAAACTGTTTTTT. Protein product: CASSPGGANEKLFF.

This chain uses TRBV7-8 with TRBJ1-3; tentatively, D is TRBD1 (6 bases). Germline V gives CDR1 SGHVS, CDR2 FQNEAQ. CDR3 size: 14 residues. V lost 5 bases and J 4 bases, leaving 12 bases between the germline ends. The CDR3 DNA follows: TGTGCCAGCAGCCCCCAGGGGCCGGGAAACACCATATATTTT. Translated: CASSPQGPGNTIYF. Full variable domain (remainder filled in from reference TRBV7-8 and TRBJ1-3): GAGVSQSPRYKVAKRGQDVALRCDPISGHVSLFWYQQALGQGPEFLTYFQNEAQLDKSGLPSDRFFAERPEGSVSTLKIQRTQQEDSAVYLCASSPQGPGNTIYFGEGSWLTVV.

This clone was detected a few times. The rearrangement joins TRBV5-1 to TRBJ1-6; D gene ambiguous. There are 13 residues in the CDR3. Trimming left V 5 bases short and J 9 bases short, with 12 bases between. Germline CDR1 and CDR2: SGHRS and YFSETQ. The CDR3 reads CASSSGSPSPLHF. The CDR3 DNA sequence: TGCGCCAGCAGTTCCGGGTCACCTTCACCCCTCCACTTT. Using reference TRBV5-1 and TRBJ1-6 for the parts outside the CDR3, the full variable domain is KAGVTQTPRYLIKTRGQQVTLSCSPISGHRSVSWYQQTPGQGLQFLFEYFSETQRNKGNFPGRFSGRQFSNSRSEMNVSTLELGDSALYLCASSSGSPSPLHFGNGTRLTVT.